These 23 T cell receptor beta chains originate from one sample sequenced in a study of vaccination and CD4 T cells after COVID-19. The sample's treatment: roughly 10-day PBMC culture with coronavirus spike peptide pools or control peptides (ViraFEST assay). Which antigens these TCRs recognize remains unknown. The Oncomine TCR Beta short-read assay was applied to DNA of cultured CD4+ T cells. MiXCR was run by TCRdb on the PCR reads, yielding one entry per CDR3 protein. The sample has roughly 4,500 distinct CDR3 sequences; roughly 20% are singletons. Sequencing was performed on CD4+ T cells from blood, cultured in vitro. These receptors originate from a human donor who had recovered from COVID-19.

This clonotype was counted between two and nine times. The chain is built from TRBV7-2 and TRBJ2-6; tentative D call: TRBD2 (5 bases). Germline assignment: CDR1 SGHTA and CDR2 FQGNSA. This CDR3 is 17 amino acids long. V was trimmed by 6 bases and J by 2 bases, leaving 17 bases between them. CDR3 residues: CASSGGLGSAGANVLTF. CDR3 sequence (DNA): TGTGCCAGCAGTGGCGGACTGGGGAGTGCTGGGGCCAACGTCCTGACTTTC.

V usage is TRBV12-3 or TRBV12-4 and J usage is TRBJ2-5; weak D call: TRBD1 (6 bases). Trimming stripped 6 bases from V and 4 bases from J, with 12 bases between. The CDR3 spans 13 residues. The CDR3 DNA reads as TGTGCCAGCAGGAGGGGGTCGGGAGAGACCCAGTACTTC. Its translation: CASRRGSGETQYF.

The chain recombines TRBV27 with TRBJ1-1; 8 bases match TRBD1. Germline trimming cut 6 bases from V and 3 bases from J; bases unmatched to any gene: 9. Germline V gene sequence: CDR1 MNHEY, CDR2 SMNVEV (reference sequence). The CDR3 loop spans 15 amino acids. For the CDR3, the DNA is TGTGCCAGCAGGCAACCCACAGGGGGGCACACTGAAGCTTTCTTT. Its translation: CASRQPTGGHTEAFF.

CDR3 residues: CASSKDSPHQETQYF. CDR3 DNA: TGCGCCAGCAGCAAGGACAGTCCCCACCAAGAGACCCAGTACTTC. The chain uses TRBV5-1 and TRBJ2-5, with D perhaps matching TRBD1 (6 bases). Trimming removed 4 bases at V and 0 bases at J, with 13 bases between. The CDR3 is 15 residues long. From germline, CDR1 is SGHRS and CDR2 YFSETQ.

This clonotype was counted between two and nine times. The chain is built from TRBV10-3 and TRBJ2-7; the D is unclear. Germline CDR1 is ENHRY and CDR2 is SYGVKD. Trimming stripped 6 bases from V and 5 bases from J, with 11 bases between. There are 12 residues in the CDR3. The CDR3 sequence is CAIRLRSDEQYF. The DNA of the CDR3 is TGTGCCATCAGACTAAGGTCAGACGAGCAGTACTTC.

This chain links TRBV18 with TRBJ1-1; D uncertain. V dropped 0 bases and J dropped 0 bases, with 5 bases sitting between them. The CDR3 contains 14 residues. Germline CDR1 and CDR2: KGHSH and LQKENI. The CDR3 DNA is TGTGCCAGCTCACCACCGACGGTGAACACTGAAGCTTTCTTT. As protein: CASSPPTVNTEAFF.

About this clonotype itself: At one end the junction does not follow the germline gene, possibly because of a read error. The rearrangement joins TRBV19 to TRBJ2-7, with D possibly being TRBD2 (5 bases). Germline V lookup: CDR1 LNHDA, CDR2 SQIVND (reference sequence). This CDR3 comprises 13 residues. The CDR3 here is CASSVDRGYEQYF. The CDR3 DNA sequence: TGTGCCAGTAGTGTAGACCGGGGTTACGAGCAGTACTTC.

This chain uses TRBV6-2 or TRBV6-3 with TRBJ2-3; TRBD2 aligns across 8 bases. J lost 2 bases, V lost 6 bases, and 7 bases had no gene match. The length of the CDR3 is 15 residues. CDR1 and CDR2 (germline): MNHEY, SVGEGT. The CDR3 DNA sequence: TGTGCCAGCAGGGGGACGGGGGGGCTCACAGATACGCAGTATTTT. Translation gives CASRGTGGLTDTQYF.

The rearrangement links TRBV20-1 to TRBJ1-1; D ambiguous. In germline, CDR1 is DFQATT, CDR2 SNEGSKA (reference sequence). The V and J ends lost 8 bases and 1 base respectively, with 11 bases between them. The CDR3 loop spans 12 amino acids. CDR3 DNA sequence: TGCAGTCACACGAGACAGAACACTGAAGCTTTCTTT. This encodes CSHTRQNTEAFF.

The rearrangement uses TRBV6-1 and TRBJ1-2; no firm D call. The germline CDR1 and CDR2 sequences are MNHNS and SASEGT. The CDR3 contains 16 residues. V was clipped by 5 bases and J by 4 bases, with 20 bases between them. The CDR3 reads CASSRNGPKQSYGYTF. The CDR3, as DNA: TGTGCCAGCAGTCGTAACGGGCCTAAGCAGAGCTATGGCTACACCTTC.

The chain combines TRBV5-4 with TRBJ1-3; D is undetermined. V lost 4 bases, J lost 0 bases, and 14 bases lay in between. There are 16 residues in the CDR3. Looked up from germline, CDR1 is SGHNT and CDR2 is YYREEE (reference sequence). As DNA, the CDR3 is TGTGCCAGCAGCCCGGAGGTGATGCGCTCTGGAAACACCATATATTTT. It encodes CASSPEVMRSGNTIYF.

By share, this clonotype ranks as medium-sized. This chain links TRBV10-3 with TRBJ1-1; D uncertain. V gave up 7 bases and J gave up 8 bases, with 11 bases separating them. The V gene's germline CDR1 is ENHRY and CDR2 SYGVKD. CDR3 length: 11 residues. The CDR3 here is CAIMSAGEAFF. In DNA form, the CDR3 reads TGTGCCATCATGTCGGCGGGGGAAGCTTTCTTT.

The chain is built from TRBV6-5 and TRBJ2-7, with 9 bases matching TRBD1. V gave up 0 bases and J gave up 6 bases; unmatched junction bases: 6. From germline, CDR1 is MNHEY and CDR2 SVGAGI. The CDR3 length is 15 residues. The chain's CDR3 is CASSYSRTGVGEQYF. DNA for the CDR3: TGTGCCAGCAGTTACTCGCGGACAGGGGTCGGCGAGCAGTACTTC.

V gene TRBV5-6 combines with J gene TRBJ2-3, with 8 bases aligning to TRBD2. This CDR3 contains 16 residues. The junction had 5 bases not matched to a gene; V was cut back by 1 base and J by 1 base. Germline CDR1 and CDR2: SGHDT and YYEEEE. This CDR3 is CASSLFRGGGTDTQYF. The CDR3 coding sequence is TGTGCCAGCAGCTTGTTCCGGGGGGGAGGCACAGATACGCAGTATTTT.

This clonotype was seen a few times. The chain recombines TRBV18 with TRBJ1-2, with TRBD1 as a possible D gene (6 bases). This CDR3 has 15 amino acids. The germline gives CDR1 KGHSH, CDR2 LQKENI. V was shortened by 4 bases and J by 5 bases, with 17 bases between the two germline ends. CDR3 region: CASSLGVRDKYGYTF. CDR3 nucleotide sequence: TGTGCCAGCTCACTTGGAGTCAGGGACAAGTATGGCTACACCTTC.

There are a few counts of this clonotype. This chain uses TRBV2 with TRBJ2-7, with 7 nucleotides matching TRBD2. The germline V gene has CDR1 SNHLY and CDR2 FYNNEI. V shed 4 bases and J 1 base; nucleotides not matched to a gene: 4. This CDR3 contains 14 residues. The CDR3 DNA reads TGTGCCAGCAGTGCAGAAGCGGGGTCCTACGAGCAGTACTTC. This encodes CASSAEAGSYEQYF. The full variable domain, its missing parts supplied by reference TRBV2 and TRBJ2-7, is EPEVTQTPSHQVTQMGQEVILRCVPISNHLYFYWYRQILGQKVEFLVSFYNNEISEKSEIFDDQFSVERPDGSNFTLKIRSTKLEDSAMYFCASSAEAGSYEQYFGPGTRLTVT.

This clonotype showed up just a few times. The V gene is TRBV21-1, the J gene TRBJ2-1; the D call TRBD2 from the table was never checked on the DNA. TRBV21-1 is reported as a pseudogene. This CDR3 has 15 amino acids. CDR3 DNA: TGTGCCAGCGAAACCAGCGGGGCCTCCTACAATGAGCAGTTCTTC. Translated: CASETSGASYNEQFF.

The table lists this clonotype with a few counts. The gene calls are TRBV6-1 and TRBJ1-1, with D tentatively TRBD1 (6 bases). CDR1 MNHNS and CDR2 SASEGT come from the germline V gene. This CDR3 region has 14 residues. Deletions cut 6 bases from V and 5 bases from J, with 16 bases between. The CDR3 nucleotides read TGTGCCAGCAGACCCCAACAGGGAGGAACTGAAGCTTTCTTT. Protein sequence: CASRPQQGGTEAFF.

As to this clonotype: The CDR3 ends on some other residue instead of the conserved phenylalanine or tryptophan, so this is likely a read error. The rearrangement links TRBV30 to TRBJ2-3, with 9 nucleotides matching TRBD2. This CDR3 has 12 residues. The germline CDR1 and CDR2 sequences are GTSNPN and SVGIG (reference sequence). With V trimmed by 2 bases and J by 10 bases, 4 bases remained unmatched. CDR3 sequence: CAWSPAGGAQYS. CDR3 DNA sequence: TGTGCCTGGAGTCCGGCGGGGGGGGCGCAGTATTCT.

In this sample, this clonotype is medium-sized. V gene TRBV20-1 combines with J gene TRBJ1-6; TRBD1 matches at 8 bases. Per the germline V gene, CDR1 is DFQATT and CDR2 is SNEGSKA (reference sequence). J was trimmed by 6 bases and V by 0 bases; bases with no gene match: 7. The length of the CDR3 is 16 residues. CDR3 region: CSARDPRTGSNSPLHF. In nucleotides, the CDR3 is TGCAGTGCTAGAGATCCAAGGACAGGGAGTAATTCACCCCTCCACTTT.

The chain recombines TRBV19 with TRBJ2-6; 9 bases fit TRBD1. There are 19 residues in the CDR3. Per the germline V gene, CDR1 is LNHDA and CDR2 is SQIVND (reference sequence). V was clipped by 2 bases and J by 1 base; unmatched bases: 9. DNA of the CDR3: TGTGCCAGTAGTATAACAGGGGGCGGTACAGGTTCTGGGGCCAACGTCCTGACTTTC. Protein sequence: CASSITGGGTGSGANVLTF.

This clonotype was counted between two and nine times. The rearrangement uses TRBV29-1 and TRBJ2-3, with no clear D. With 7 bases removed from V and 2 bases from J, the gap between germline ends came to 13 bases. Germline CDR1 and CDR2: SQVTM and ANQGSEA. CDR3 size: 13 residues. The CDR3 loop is CSAGRFNTDTQYF. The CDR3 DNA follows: TGCAGCGCAGGACGGTTTAACACAGATACGCAGTATTTT.

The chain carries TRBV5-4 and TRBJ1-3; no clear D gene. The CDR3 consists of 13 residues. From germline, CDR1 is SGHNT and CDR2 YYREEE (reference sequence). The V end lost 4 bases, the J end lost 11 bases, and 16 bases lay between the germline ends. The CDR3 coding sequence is TGTGCCAGCAGCCTGAACCCGGGATCAGCCATATATTTT. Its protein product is CASSLNPGSAIYF.